This passage covers 4 T cell receptor beta chains from one sample sequenced in a study of CD8+CD57+ T cells in acquired aplastic anemia listed by TCRdb under 2018. Reads for this sample came from an Illumina HiSeq 2000. TCR beta VDJ combination and CDR3 sequence profiling used genomic DNA as the template. TCRdb reprocessing: public reads trimmed at Q25 with fastp, clones called with MiXCR, in-frame beta chains kept. Records with the same CDR3 protein are collapsed into one entry carrying the most frequent genes and DNA. The sample table records some 150,000 distinct CDR3 sequences; approximately 41% of these occur just once. 8% to 9.5% of the sample is in the top ten clones. The sequenced material came from sorted CD4+, CD8+, or CD8+CD57+ T cells (not recorded which) from PBMCs. The receptors come from a human donor in good health, serving as a control.

The rearrangement uses TRBV6-5 and TRBJ2-5; the D call may be TRBD1 or TRBD2 (5 bases each). This CDR3 spans 13 amino acids. CDR1 MNHEY and CDR2 SVGAGI come from the germline V gene. The germline V and J ends were trimmed by 2 bases and 5 bases, with 9 bases remaining between them. CDR3 loop: CASSYGTWETQYF. DNA of the CDR3: TGTGCCAGCAGTTACGGGACGTGGGAGACCCAGTACTTC.

In its sample, this clonotype was seen many times. This chain uses TRBV2 with TRBJ1-2; D may be TRBD1 (5 bases). CDR3 length: 13 residues. V was clipped by 1 base and J by 7 bases, with 10 bases between them. Germline loops: CDR1 SNHLY, CDR2 FYNNEI. CDR3 loop: CASSEGTRSGYTF. The CDR3 nucleotides read TGTGCCAGCAGTGAAGGGACAAGGTCTGGCTACACCTTC. Combining the CDR3 with reference TRBV2 and TRBJ1-2 gives the whole variable domain EPEVTQTPSHQVTQMGQEVILRCVPISNHLYFYWYRQILGQKVEFLVSFYNNEISEKSEIFDDQFSVERPDGSNFTLKIRSTKLEDSAMYFCASSEGTRSGYTFGSGTRLTVV.

The gene calls are TRBV20-1 and TRBJ2-2, with 12 bases that match TRBD2. The CDR3 loop spans 16 amino acids. The V gene end was trimmed by 3 bases and the J gene end by 5 bases; junction bases not matched to a gene: 7. Germline V gene lookup returns CDR1 DFQATT and CDR2 SNEGSKA (reference sequence). The CDR3 is CSASGLLAGGTGELFF. CDR3 sequence (DNA): TGCAGTGCTAGCGGATTACTAGCGGGGGGAACCGGGGAGCTGTTTTTT.

This chain connects TRBV2 to TRBJ2-7, with D perhaps being TRBD1 or TRBD2 (5 bases each). V lost 10 bases and J 4 bases, leaving 17 bases between the germline ends. The CDR3 is 13 amino acids. In germline, CDR1 is SNHLY, CDR2 FYNNEI. CDR3 in amino acids: CATSEGRGYEQYF. The CDR3 nucleotides are TGTGCCACCTCTGAGGGGCGCGGGTACGAGCAGTACTTC.